This T cell receptor (beta chain) was captured by sequencing in a study of T cell repertoires in cytomegalovirus infection. MiXCR, applied by TCRdb to the reads, yields one record per CDR3 protein. Counted here are roughly 990,000 distinct CDR3 sequences, roughly 30% occurring once; the ten biggest clones make up roughly 13%. Worth noting for this clonotype: What it binds is unknown.

Study outcomes and limitations: Clonotypes of TCR beta that were HLA-C-restricted and CMV-specific dominated the ex vivo response.

Trimming removed 1 base from V and 10 bases from J; junction bases left unmatched: 8. Germline V CDR1 and CDR2: SGHVS, FQNEAQ. The CDR3 consists of 16 residues. The sample consisted of cultured CD8+ T cells from PBMCs, taken from culture after CMV antigen stimulation. V is TRBV7-8 and J is TRBJ2-1; TRBD2 matches at 12 bases. The TCR originated in a human donor in good health (CMV status not recorded). Some clones in this sample may be carry-over from other donors' samples. The CDR3 reads CASSLESSGGAWEQFF. In DNA, the CDR3 is TGTGCCAGCAGCTTAGAGTCTAGCGGGGGGGCGTGGGAGCAGTTCTTC.